The T cell receptor (beta chain) under discussion was sequenced for a study of T cells after yellow fever vaccination (dated by TCRdb to between 2017 and 2020). Regarding the study in general: Libraries from fractions with low cell numbers were prepared with the SMART-Seq v4 Ultra Low Input RNA kit. Bulk TCR alpha and beta repertoires were sequenced longitudinally to track T-cell clones before and after primary and booster YFV17D yellow fever vaccination. Two healthy male donors, one aged 18 to 30 and one aged 30 to 40 years, were included in the cohort. Blood was drawn at multiple timepoints before and after primary and secondary immunization, with bulk PBMC replicates and cell subsets isolated. The study at large found these results: After the booster, most clones that had expanded after primary vaccination were detected again (approximately 96% of CD4 and 70% to 90% of CD8), suggesting broad maintenance of memory. Because the study included only two donors, the extent to which the findings can be generalized is limited. A small share of clonotypes occurred in both CD4 and CD8 compartments, likely arising from convergent recombination. The secondary T-cell response was found to be weaker but faster than the primary response, with a peak reached on day 5 rather than on day 15. FACS-sorted repertoires could contain abundant contaminating clonotypes from the bulk population, so computational filtering was required.

The sample holds many counts of this clonotype. Which antigen it targets is not known. No much larger clone is present one base from it, and per-base qualities are unavailable. The treatment or condition label, as the study defines it: live attenuated yellow fever vaccine strain. A standard Ficoll-Paque protocol was used to isolate PBMCs from peripheral blood. Dynabeads CD4 and CD8 positive selection kits were used to isolate CD4 and CD8 T-cell fractions. RNA was extracted with TriZol from bulk PBMCs, CD4 and CD8 fractions, and dextramer-positive and dextramer-negative fractions. TCR cDNA was made using 5'RACE template switching, a step that added a universal primer site and unique molecular identifiers. Priming of cDNA synthesis was performed from both the TCR alpha and TCR beta constant segments. Library amplification involved two PCR steps, and the second step added sample barcodes and sequencing adapters. Sequencing of libraries was performed on Illumina HiSeq 2500 (2x100 bp) or NovaSeq (2x150 bp). Under the source paper's analysis protocol: Reads were demultiplexed and collapsed into UMI consensus sequences with MIGEC, and V(D)J alignment was performed with MiXCR. Clonotypes responding to the vaccine were identified with edgeR on replicate PBMC samples, with the criteria of FDR below 0.01 and a log2 fold change above 5 up to day 15. Each bulk clonotype received a CD4 or CD8 identity based on whether the sequenced CD4 or CD8 repertoire contained that clonotype at higher abundance. TCRdb itself trimmed the public reads at Q25 with fastp, ran MiXCR and retained productive beta chains. Each CDR3 protein gets just one entry, which takes the most common genes and DNA from the rows behind it. These V and J calls rely on TCRdb rather than the paper's analysis. This sample comprises approximately 150,000 distinct CDR3 sequences, roughly 6.4% of them detected only once. In total, the top ten clones hold 2.9% of the sample.

Counted from cysteine to phenylalanine, this CDR3 has 16 amino acids. The only DNA kept is the CDR3, 48 bases in frame from the first base. Trimming leaves V shorter by 4 bases and J shorter by 5 bases, with the junction holding 5 bases beyond the gene matches. CDR1 and CDR2, looked up from the germline V gene, are LGHNA and YSLEER. The sequence was obtained from a man aged 18 to 29 who received the YFV17D yellow fever vaccine. The sequence links TRBV4-3 to TRBJ2-3, and 14 junctional nucleotides match TRBD2. The material sequenced was CD4+ T cells sorted from PBMCs, taken on the day of the first yellow fever vaccination. CDR3 protein: CASSPGLAGAGDTQYF. The bases read TGCGCCAGCAGCCCGGGACTAGCGGGGGCGGGAGATACGCAGTATTTT.